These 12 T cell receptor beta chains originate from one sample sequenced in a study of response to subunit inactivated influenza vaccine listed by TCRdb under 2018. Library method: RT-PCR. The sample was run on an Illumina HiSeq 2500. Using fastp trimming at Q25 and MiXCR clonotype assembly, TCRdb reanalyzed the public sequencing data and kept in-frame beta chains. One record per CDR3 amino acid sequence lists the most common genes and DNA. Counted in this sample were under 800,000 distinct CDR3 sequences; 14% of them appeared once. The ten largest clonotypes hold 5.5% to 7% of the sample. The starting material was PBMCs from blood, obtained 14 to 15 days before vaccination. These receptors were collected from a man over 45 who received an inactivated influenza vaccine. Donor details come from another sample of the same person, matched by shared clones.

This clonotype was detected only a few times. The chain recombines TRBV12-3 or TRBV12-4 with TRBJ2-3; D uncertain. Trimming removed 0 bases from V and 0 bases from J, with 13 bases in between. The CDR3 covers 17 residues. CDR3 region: CASSLAAWNPSTDTQYF. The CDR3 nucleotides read TGTGCCAGCAGTTTAGCGGCGTGGAACCCTAGCACAGATACGCAGTATTTT.

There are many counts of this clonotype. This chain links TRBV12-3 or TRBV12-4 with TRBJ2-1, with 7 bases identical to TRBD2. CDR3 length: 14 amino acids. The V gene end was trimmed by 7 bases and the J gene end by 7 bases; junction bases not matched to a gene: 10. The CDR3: CASILAERGNEQFF. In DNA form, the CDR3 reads TGTGCCAGCATCCTAGCGGAAAGAGGTAATGAGCAGTTCTTC.

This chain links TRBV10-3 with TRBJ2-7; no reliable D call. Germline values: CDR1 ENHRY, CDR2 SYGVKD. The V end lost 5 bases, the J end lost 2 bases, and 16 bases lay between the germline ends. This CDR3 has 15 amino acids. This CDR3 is CAISLWGNKTYEQYF. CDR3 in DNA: TGTGCCATCAGTCTTTGGGGTAATAAGACCTACGAGCAGTACTTC.

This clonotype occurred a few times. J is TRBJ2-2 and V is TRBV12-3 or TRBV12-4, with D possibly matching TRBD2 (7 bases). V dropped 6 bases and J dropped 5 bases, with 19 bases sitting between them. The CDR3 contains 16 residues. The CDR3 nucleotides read TGTGCCAGCAGCCGAGGTGCGGGGGCGACTACCGGGGAGCTGTTTTTT. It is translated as CASSRGAGATTGELFF.

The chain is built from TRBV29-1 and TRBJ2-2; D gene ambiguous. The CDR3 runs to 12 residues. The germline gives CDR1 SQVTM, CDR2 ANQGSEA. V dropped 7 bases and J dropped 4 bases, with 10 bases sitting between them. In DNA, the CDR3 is TGCAGCGGCCTCCGTGGCACCGGGGAGCTGTTTTTT. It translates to CSGLRGTGELFF.

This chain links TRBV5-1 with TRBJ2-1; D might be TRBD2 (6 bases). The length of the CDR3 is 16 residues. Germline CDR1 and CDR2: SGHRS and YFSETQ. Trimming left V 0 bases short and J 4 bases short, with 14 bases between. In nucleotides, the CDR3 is TGCGCCAGCAGCTTGGCCATTAGCGGTTTATACAATGAGCAGTTCTTC. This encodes CASSLAISGLYNEQFF.

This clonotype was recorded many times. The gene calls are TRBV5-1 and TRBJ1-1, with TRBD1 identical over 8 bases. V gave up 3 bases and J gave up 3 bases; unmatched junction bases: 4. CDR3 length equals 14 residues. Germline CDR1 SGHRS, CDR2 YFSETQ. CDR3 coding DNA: TGCGCCAGCAGCTCGGGACAGGTTTACACTGAAGCTTTCTTT. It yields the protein CASSSGQVYTEAFF.

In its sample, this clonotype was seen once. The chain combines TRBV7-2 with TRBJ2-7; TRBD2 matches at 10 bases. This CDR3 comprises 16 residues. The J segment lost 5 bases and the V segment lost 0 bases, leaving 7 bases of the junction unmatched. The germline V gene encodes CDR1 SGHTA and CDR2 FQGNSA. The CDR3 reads CASSLAGTSVVHEQYF. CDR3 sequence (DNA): TGTGCCAGCAGCTTAGCCGGGACTAGCGTCGTCCACGAGCAGTACTTC.

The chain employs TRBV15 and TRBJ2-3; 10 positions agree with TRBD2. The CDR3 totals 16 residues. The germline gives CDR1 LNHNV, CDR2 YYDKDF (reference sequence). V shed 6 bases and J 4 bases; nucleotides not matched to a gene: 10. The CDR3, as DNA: TGTGCCACCAGAGACGCTAGCGGGAGTTTCTCAGATACGCAGTATTTT. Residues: CATRDASGSFSDTQYF.

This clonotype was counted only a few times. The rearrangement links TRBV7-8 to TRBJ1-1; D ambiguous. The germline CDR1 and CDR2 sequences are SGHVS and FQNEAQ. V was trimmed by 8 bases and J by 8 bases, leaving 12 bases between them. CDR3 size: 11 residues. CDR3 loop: CASQGYGEAFF. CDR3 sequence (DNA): TGTGCCAGCCAAGGGTATGGGGAAGCTTTCTTT.

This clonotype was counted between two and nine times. The CDR3 spells CAIRAGSSYEQYF. The DNA for the CDR3 is TGTGCCATCAGGGCCGGGAGCTCCTACGAGCAGTACTTC. This chain links TRBV10-3 with TRBJ2-7; possible D gene TRBD2, 6 bases. CDR3 size: 13 residues. The V end was cut by 6 bases, the J end by 0 bases, with 9 bases between. Germline CDR1 ENHRY, CDR2 SYGVKD.

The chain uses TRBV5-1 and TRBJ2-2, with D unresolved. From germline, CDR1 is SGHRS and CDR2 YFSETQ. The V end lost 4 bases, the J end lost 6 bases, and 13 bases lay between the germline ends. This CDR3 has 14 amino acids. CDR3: CASSAGPVAGELFF. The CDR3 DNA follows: TGCGCCAGCAGCGCCGGCCCCGTGGCCGGGGAGCTGTTTTTT. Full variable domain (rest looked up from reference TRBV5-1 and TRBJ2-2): KAGVTQTPRYLIKTRGQQVTLSCSPISGHRSVSWYQQTPGQGLQFLFEYFSETQRNKGNFPGRFSGRQFSNSRSEMNVSTLELGDSALYLCASSAGPVAGELFFGEGSRLTVL.